This TCR beta chain was obtained from a study of blood T cell repertoires in COVID-19. Germline CDR1 is MDHEN and CDR2 is SYDVKM. The V segment lost 8 bases and the J segment 1 base; nucleotides outside the gene matches: 7. The CDR3 totals 14 residues. Method: immunoSEQ multiplex PCR; TCRdb's copy keeps in-frame clones and lacks some. The table has around 97,000 clones, 89% seen once. The TCR sequence derives from a woman aged 55 to 70 with acute or convalescent COVID-19. This chain connects TRBV28 to TRBJ1-1; TRBD1 matches 7 bases. The sequencing sample was made of peripheral blood. The CDR3 reads CASRDSLWNTEAFF. DNA of the CDR3: TGTGCCAGCCGGGACAGCCTGTGGAACACTGAAGCTTTCTTT. Full variable domain (remainder filled in from reference TRBV28 and TRBJ1-1): DVKVTQSSRYLVKRTGEKVFLECVQDMDHENMFWYRQDPGLGLRLIYFSYDVKMKEKGDIPEGYSVSREKKERFSLILESASTNQTSMYLCASRDSLWNTEAFFGQGTRLTVV.